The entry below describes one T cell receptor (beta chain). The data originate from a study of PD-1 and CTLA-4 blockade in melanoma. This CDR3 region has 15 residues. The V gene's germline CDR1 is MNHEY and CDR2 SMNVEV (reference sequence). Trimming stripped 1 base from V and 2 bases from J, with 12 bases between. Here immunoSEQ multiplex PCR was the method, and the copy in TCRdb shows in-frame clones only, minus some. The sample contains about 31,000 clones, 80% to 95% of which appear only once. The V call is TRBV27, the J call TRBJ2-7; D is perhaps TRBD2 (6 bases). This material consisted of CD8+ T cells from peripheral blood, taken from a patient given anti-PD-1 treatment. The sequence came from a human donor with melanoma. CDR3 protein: CASSLFGTDTYEQYF. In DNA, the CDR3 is TGTGCCAGCAGTTTATTCGGGACTGACACCTACGAGCAGTACTTC.